This record covers a single TCR beta chain. The target of this receptor is not known. Nothing much larger sits one base from this clone, and base qualities are not available. The data were obtained in a study of early T cells in non-severe SARS-CoV-2 infection (dated by TCRdb to the early 2020s). About the investigation overall: Because TCR sequencing relied on bulk RNA taken from unsorted whole blood, pairing of alpha and beta chains was not possible. General conclusions and limits of the study: VDJdb matching was skewed toward anti-spike CD8 responses and likely underestimated virus-specific expansions, missing private and CD4 specificities.

The library was produced with 5' RACE. The reads were generated on a NextSeq 500. To correct for sequencing error and PCR bias, the TCR library protocol tagged individual cDNA molecules with unique molecular identifiers. Both TCR alpha and beta chains were sequenced, and tight co-correlation was observed between alpha and beta sequence abundances in each sample. The paper's data handling went like this. Decombinator V4 was used to annotate TCR sequences for V gene, J gene and CDR3. Expanded TCRs were defined as changing significantly between any two time points under a Poisson model with p below 0.0001. Abundances of TCRs were expressed as counts per million after normalisation to the total number of TCRs sequenced in each sample. TRAV1-2 paired with TRAJ12, TRAJ20 or TRAJ33 defined MAIT TCRs, while TRAV10 paired with TRAJ18 defined iNKT TCRs. A search of VDJdb, accessed on 1 November 2021, was run for TCRs annotated to CMV, EBV and SARS-CoV-2, with TCRs annotated for multiple antigens excluded. The raw public data were reprocessed by TCRdb itself: fastp quality trimming at Q25, MiXCR clonotype calling, in-frame beta chains only. Each record represents a unique CDR3 protein, reported with the most common genes and DNA among its rows. None of the V and J calls come from the authors' own analysis; TCRdb made them. The sample records about 44,000 distinct CDR3 sequences, less than 15% of which are singletons. The top ten hold about 16% of the sample.

Set within a cohort of healthcare workers in London, UK, this nested case-control study involved weekly PCR testing of nasopharyngeal swabs along with blood sampling. Healthcare workers were recruited during the week of the UK lockdown, between 23 and 31 March 2020, and followed weekly for up to 16 weeks. Based on the germline V gene, the CDR1 and CDR2 sequences are SGHRS and YFSETQ. V loses 4 bases at its end and J loses 5 bases; junction bases beyond the gene matches: 2. The CDR3, from cysteine to phenylalanine, totals 13 residues. Here the CDR3 DNA is all that survives: 39 bases in frame from base 1.

Sequencing was performed on whole blood. The receptor comes from an adult who was a healthcare worker with PCR-confirmed SARS-CoV-2 infection or an uninfected control (not recorded which). The V gene is TRBV5-1 and the J gene is TRBJ2-1; TRBD1 matches 8 bases in the middle. The nucleotide sequence reads as follows: TGCGCCAGCAGCGACAGGGGAGACAATGAGCAGTTCTTC. The resulting protein is CASSDRGDNEQFF.